The sequence of this T cell receptor beta chain was determined in a study of blood T cell repertoires in COVID-19. Study processing details: Quantification of nucleated cells was approximated via reference gene primer amplification. The repertoire was sequenced with immunoSEQ multiplex PCR; TCRdb's copy has only in-frame clones and lacks some. V and J calls and clone size are those listed in that table; D and trimming were worked out from the DNA. In the table there are about 110,000 clones, 80% to 90% of which are singletons. Per the germline V gene, CDR1 is SQVTM and CDR2 is ANQGSEA. Trimming removed 5 bases at V and 8 bases at J, with 13 bases between. The CDR3 is made up of 11 amino acids.

The source material was peripheral blood. This rearrangement joins TRBV29-1 to TRBJ2-7, with D uncertain. This clonotype was obtained from a man aged 35 to 55 with acute or convalescent COVID-19. The CDR3 loop reads CSVSKNGQQYF. The CDR3 region has the DNA TGCAGCGTTTCTAAAAATGGGCAGCAGTACTTC.